This T cell receptor (beta chain) came from a study of blood T cell repertoires in COVID-19. Original analysis: Estimation of nucleated cell counts relied on the amplification of reference gene primers. Sequencing used immunoSEQ multiplex PCR; TCRdb keeps in-frame clones, though not all of them. V and J calls and clone size come straight from that table; D and trimming were deduced from the DNA. The repertoire holds about 52,000 clones, with over 75% as singletons. Germline CDR1 SQVTM, CDR2 ANQGSEA. The CDR3 runs 16 residues. V lost 1 base and J lost 1, with 15 bases in between. Source material: peripheral blood. The J gene is TRBJ2-3, the V gene TRBV29-1, with D possibly matching TRBD2 (6 bases). This TCR derives from an older man with COVID-19, enrolled during active disease. This chain's CDR3 is CSVEGGAGSGTDTQYF. The CDR3 bases are TGCAGCGTTGAAGGGGGTGCGGGATCGGGCACAGATACGCAGTATTTT.